This TCR beta chain is drawn from a study of immune heterogeneity within non-small cell lung tumors (dated by TCRdb to between 2018 and 2020). About the study as a whole: By histology, several squamous cell carcinomas, around 10 non-squamous carcinomas and 1 tumor not otherwise specified were included. Binding of neoantigens to the HLA alleles of each patient was predicted with netMHCpan-3.0 for mutant peptides of 8 to 11 amino acids. Transcriptome data were available for just approximately 40 loci from about a dozen patients, whereas TCR repertoire analysis spanned roughly 56 tumor loci from some 16 patients. Whole-exome sequencing, RNA-seq and TCR beta repertoire sequencing were combined for multiple spatially distinct regions from each NSCLC tumor so that intratumoral immune heterogeneity could be examined.

The TCR template was genomic DNA extracted from bulk tumor tissue, and about 0.6 ug of gDNA was amplified for each sample. Multiple biopsies per primary tumor were taken during surgery, spaced as far apart as possible within the tumor mass. The study cohort was described as untreated, and the patients were newly diagnosed NSCLC cases having curative surgery. The samples came from fewer than 16 patients with newly diagnosed non-small cell lung cancer who were having surgery intended to be curative. Two independent pathologists reviewed the resected tumor masses. Only high-quality DNA and RNA samples were carried forward to sequencing. A multiplex PCR system amplified the TCR beta CDR3 region, with a first 10-cycle round using 32 V-gene forward and 13 J-gene reverse primers. A QIAGEN Multiplex PCR Kit was used for first-round PCR, and the primer sequences were filed in Chinese patent CN105087789A. In a second PCR round, Illumina universal primers were added with the Phusion High-Fidelity PCR Kit. The TCR libraries underwent paired-end sequencing with a read length of 151 bp on the Illumina HiSeq X Ten platform. Per the authors' processing: Cutadapt was used to discard reads without multiplex PCR primers, PEAR merged the read pairs, and MiXCR with default settings called the CDR3 regions. Shannon entropy measured repertoire diversity, while clonality was calculated as one minus the Shannon entropy divided by the ln of the count of productive unique sequences. A clonotype counted as a dominant or high-frequency T-cell clone when its frequency was 0.5% or higher. In TCRdb, the public reads were trimmed at Q25 with fastp and aligned with MiXCR, with productive beta chains retained. Duplicate CDR3 protein sequences are folded into a single record with the most common DNA and genes. These V and J calls are TCRdb output, not the study's own analysis. The sample profile shows fewer than 15,000 distinct CDR3 sequences; around a quarter of them were found once. Jointly, the top ten make up about an eighth of the sample.

On the study overall, not on this receptor specifically: High-frequency TCR beta clonotypes were largely distinct between individual patients. A moderate positive correlation (R about 0.35), which was statistically significant, linked local T-cell repertoire clonality to local tumor mutational burden. Identical dominant CDR3B clonotypes recurred across loci within a patient, yet different tumor locations also harbored unique high-frequency clones.

Sequences MNHEY (CDR1) and SVGEGT (CDR2) are obtained from the germline V gene. The CDR3 has 15 amino acids, counting the end cysteine and phenylalanine. Only the CDR3 DNA stays, 45 bases, in frame from base 1. Trimming removed 4 bases from V and 4 bases from J; the gene matches leave 3 bases unexplained. This clonotype was recorded many times. It lacks a known antigen. Base qualities are missing; no much larger clone stands one base away. Rearrangement joined TRBV6-2 or TRBV6-3 to TRBJ2-3; 12 bases in between match TRBD2. Specimen: lung tumor tissue. The TCR originated in a man aged 45-60 years with non-small cell lung cancer. CDR3 sequence: CASSSSGGAPDTQYF. The sequence in DNA is TGTGCCAGCAGTTCTAGCGGGGGGGCCCCAGATACGCAGTATTTT.